Listed below are T cell receptor beta chains from one sample, sequenced in a study of T cells after posttransplantation cyclophosphamide. Libraries were prepared by immunoSEQ multiplex PCR; TCRdb keeps only in-frame clonotypes and omits some of them. Observed are 40,000 to 60,000 clones, no singletons, with the top ten taking 2% to 2.5%. Sequencing was carried out using PBMCs. The receptors originated from a middle-aged man in good health, CMV-negative, and a related stem cell transplant donor. CDR3s include the opening cysteine and the closing phenylalanine or tryptophan. The D gene is left open where the match is weak. A row's size may be missing; if present it is once, few, many or a size class.

V,J,D,size,CDR3,DNA
TRBV15,TRBJ1-1,-,many,CATSRDRRLEAFF,TGTGCCACCAGCAGAGATCGGCGGCTGGAAGCTTTCTTT
TRBV28,TRBJ1-2,TRBD1,many,CASSSQGARGYTF,TGTGCCAGCAGTTCGCAGGGGGCGCGTGGCTACACCTTC
TRBV6-1,TRBJ2-3,-,many,CASREGFYTDTQYF,TGTGCCAGCAGGGAGGGGTTTTACACGGATACGCAGTATTTT
TRBV30,TRBJ1-4,TRBD1,many,CAWDRVGEEKLFF,TGTGCCTGGGACAGGGTAGGAGAAGAAAAACTGTTTTTT
TRBV29-1,TRBJ2-7,-,many,CSVAPLGANEQYF,TGCAGCGTTGCCCCCTTGGGGGCTAACGAGCAGTACTTC
TRBV10-3,TRBJ2-7,TRBD2,many,CAISESGTSGSYEQYF,TGTGCCATCAGTGAGTCCGGGACTAGCGGGAGCTACGAGCAGTACTTC
TRBV6-1,TRBJ2-7,TRBD1,many,CASSAGDRRYEQYF,TGTGCCAGCAGTGCAGGGGACAGGAGGTACGAGCAGTACTTC
TRBV19,TRBJ1-6,TRBD1,-,CASSRDSSSYNSPLHF,TGTGCCAGTAGCCGGGACAGCAGCTCCTATAATTCACCCCTCCACTTT
TRBV4-3,TRBJ2-5,TRBD2,many,CASSQDLAGQETQYF,TGCGCCAGCAGCCAAGATCTAGCGGGGCAAGAGACCCAGTACTTC
TRBV2,TRBJ2-7,TRBD2,many,CATGSGRGRYEQYF,TGTGCCACTGGAAGCGGGAGAGGGCGATACGAGCAGTACTTC
TRBV29-1,TRBJ2-1,-,many,CSVDLSGSEQFF,TGCAGCGTTGACCTTAGCGGTTCTGAGCAGTTCTTC
TRBV6-5,TRBJ2-3,-,few,CASRTTGDTDTQYF,TGTGCCAGCAGAACGACAGGAGACACAGATACGCAGTATTTT
TRBV18,TRBJ2-1,-,many,CASSPEQSTQGNDEQFF,TGTGCCAGCTCACCAGAACAGAGTACACAGGGCAACGATGAGCAGTTCTTC
TRBV18,TRBJ2-7,TRBD2,many,CASSQGTSQYEQYF,TGTGCCAGCTCACAGGGGACTAGCCAGTACGAGCAGTACTTC
TRBV6-1,TRBJ2-7,-,many,CASSAQGKESHYEQYF,TGTGCCAGCAGTGCCCAGGGAAAGGAGTCTCACTACGAGCAGTACTTC
TRBV6-5,TRBJ2-7,TRBD2,many,CASSLYSGSYEQYF,TGTGCCAGCAGTTTGTATAGCGGGAGTTACGAGCAGTACTTC
TRBV30,TRBJ2-5,TRBD2,-,CAWSEGTSGSGYF,TGTGCCTGGAGCGAGGGGACTAGCGGGAGTGGGTACTTC
TRBV6-1,TRBJ2-3,-,many,CASSKQGQDTQYF,TGTGCCAGCAGTAAACAGGGTCAGGATACGCAGTATTTT
TRBV19,TRBJ2-1,TRBD2,many,CASSMRTSGGGYEQFF,TGTGCCAGTAGTATGAGGACTAGCGGGGGGGGATATGAGCAGTTCTTC
TRBV27,TRBJ2-7,-,many,CASSLGRGYEQYF,TGTGCCAGCAGTTTGGGTCGGGGCTACGAGCAGTACTTC
TRBV27,TRBJ2-5,-,many,CASSLSGRRPSVETQYF,TGTGCCAGCAGTTTATCGGGGCGCAGGCCATCCGTGGAGACCCAGTACTTC
TRBV6-5,TRBJ1-3,TRBD1,many,CASRTGDSGNTIYF,TGTGCCAGCAGAACAGGGGACTCTGGAAACACCATATATTTT
TRBV5-1,TRBJ2-4,TRBD1,many,CASSSGQGQNIQYF,TGCGCCAGCAGCTCCGGACAGGGTCAGAACATTCAGTACTTC
TRBV28,TRBJ1-4,-,many,CASRWGATNEKLFF,TGTGCCAGCCGTTGGGGGGCAACTAATGAAAAACTGTTTTTT
TRBV27,TRBJ2-7,TRBD2,many,CASSFASGAYEQYF,TGTGCCAGCAGTTTCGCTAGCGGAGCCTACGAGCAGTACTTC
TRBV2,TRBJ2-1,-,many,CASSGGSYNEQFF,TGTGCCAGCAGTGGAGGGTCCTACAATGAGCAGTTCTTC
TRBV6-4,TRBJ2-1,TRBD2,many,CASSQRLAGNNEQFF,TGTGCCAGCAGTCAGAGGCTAGCGGGAAACAATGAGCAGTTCTTC
TRBV6-5,TRBJ2-7,-,many,CASSYLGTSYEQYF,TGTGCCAGCAGTTACCTGGGGACATCCTACGAGCAGTACTTC
TRBV2,TRBJ2-7,-,many,CASSVNSPAYEQYF,TGTGCCAGCAGTGTGAACAGTCCTGCCTACGAGCAGTACTTC
TRBV5-5,TRBJ2-7,-,many,CASSGADSQFTYEQYF,TGTGCCAGCAGCGGAGCGGACAGCCAATTTACCTACGAGCAGTACTTC
TRBV7-3,TRBJ2-7,TRBD1,many,CASSPRDRGYEQYF,TGTGCCAGCAGCCCAAGGGACAGGGGCTACGAGCAGTACTTC
TRBV19,TRBJ1-1,-,many,CASAGTTNTEAFF,TGTGCCAGTGCCGGGACAACGAACACTGAAGCTTTCTTT
TRBV10-3,TRBJ2-1,TRBD2,many,CAISGTSGRAAPNEQFF,TGTGCCATCAGCGGGACTAGCGGGAGGGCCGCACCCAATGAGCAGTTCTTC
TRBV18,TRBJ1-1,-,many,CASSPSMGGVSAEAFF,TGTGCCAGCTCACCGTCCATGGGGGGAGTATCCGCTGAAGCTTTCTTT
TRBV7-2,TRBJ2-7,-,few,CASSFEGPRTEQYF,TGTGCCAGCAGCTTTGAGGGCCCGAGGACCGAGCAGTACTTC
TRBV7-9,TRBJ2-7,TRBD2,-,CASSFLGHRPSGRPYEQYF,TGTGCCAGCAGCTTTCTGGGACACCGTCCTAGCGGGAGGCCCTACGAGCAGTACTTC
TRBV2,TRBJ2-4,-,many,CASTSPIDRHKNIQYF,TGTGCCAGCACGTCCCCTATCGACAGACATAAAAACATTCAGTACTTC
TRBV11-1,TRBJ2-7,TRBD1,many,CASSFGPGRTGGREQYF,TGTGCCAGCAGCTTTGGGCCGGGAAGGACAGGGGGACGAGAGCAGTACTTC
TRBV7-8,TRBJ1-5,TRBD1,many,CASSPGGVGQGYQPQHF,TGTGCCAGCAGCCCCGGCGGGGTGGGACAGGGATATCAGCCCCAGCATTTT
TRBV7-9,TRBJ2-1,-,many,CASSFGGVIEQFF,TGTGCCAGCAGCTTTGGAGGGGTAATTGAGCAGTTCTTC
TRBV28,TRBJ1-4,TRBD1,few,CASRSGQGNEKLFF,TGTGCCAGCAGGAGTGGACAGGGTAATGAAAAACTGTTTTTT
TRBV4-1,TRBJ2-1,TRBD2,many,CASSQGGGLAGSYNEQFF,TGCGCCAGCAGCCAAGGTGGAGGACTAGCCGGGTCCTACAATGAGCAGTTCTTC
TRBV10-3,TRBJ1-1,-,many,CAISDRLNTEAFF,TGTGCCATCAGTGACAGATTGAACACTGAAGCTTTCTTT
TRBV28,TRBJ2-1,TRBD2,many,CASRGAGGSYNEQFF,TGTGCCAGCAGGGGAGCGGGAGGATCATACAATGAGCAGTTCTTC
TRBV15,TRBJ2-4,-,many,CATSRDQSGIQYF,TGTGCCACCAGCAGAGACCAGTCGGGCATTCAGTACTTC
TRBV19,TRBJ2-5,TRBD1,many,CASTGGHRETQYF,TGTGCCAGCACAGGGGGGCATAGGGAGACCCAGTACTTC
TRBV9,TRBJ2-2,TRBD1,many,CASSVGGGQSNTGELFF,TGTGCCAGCAGCGTAGGTGGGGGACAGTCGAACACCGGGGAGCTGTTTTTT
TRBV19,TRBJ2-1,-,many,CASSIDYYNEQFF,TGTGCCAGTAGTATAGATTACTACAATGAGCAGTTCTTC
TRBV6-6,TRBJ2-2,TRBD2,many,CASSLRTSGGTGELFF,TGTGCCAGCAGTCTCCGGACTAGCGGGGGCACCGGGGAGCTGTTTTTT
TRBV20-1,TRBJ1-1,-,many,CRMKPEGAFF,TGCAGGATGAAACCTGAGGGAGCTTTCTTT
TRBV11-3,TRBJ2-1,TRBD2,many,CASSSLGTNYNEQFF,TGTGCCAGCAGCTCCCTCGGGACTAACTACAATGAGCAGTTCTTC
TRBV4-3,TRBJ2-7,-,many,CASSRTPKYEQYF,TGCGCCAGCAGCCGAACACCAAAATACGAGCAGTACTTC
TRBV7-8,TRBJ1-1,-,few,CASSLKGDTEAFF,TGTGCCAGCAGCTTAAAGGGGGACACTGAAGCTTTCTTT